The sequence of this TCR beta chain was determined in a study of beta chain features in type 1 diabetes. At the level of the study: Sorted cells from all samples, numbering almost 110 million, were examined. Notes on the study in general: Fewer junction insertions and more nucleotide deletions appeared in type 1 diabetes patients. TCRB CDR3 length was moderately but significantly reduced in all four CD4+ subsets of Type 1 diabetes patients.

All of the isolated RNA was reverse transcribed, so expressed TCRB transcripts were sequenced. This table comes from immunoSEQ multiplex PCR, and its TCRdb copy is limited to in-frame clones, with some not included. The top ten clones hold approximately 0.09% of a sample with about 160,000 clones, about 63% of them seen once. Blood was collected once per donor into heparin, averaging roughly 0.12 L. Purity (above 98%) was reached by all sorted populations. As to this clone: Antigen specificity is unknown.

Sequencing input: naive CD4+ T cells from blood. The sequence was obtained from a man aged 25-40 years with type 1 diabetes.

The CDR3 DNA reads as TGTGCCAGCAGGGGGGGAGCAAATCAGCCCCAGCATTTT. Protein sequence: CASRGGANQPQHF. This sequence joins TRBV6-5 and TRBJ1-5; the D gene is possibly TRBD1 (5 bases). Trimming pared 6 bases from V and 4 bases from J, leaving 10 bases between. Looked up from germline, CDR1 is MNHEY and CDR2 is SVGAGI. The CDR3 spans 13 residues.